These 8 T cell receptor beta chains were sequenced from one sample in a study of cytomegalovirus exposure and HLA in healthy donors. Use of 60 Vbeta and 13 Jbeta primers characterized the PCR. The method was immunoSEQ multiplex PCR; TCRdb's version includes in-frame clones alone and lacks a portion of them. The sample has more than 85,000 clones, under 75% seen once; the top ten hold 1.2%. Sequenced material: PBMCs. These receptors all come from a female donor in good health and CMV-seronegative.

The rearrangement links TRBV11-3 to TRBJ2-7; 7 positions match TRBD2. J gave up 6 bases and V 0 bases, and 2 bases lay outside the gene matches. The germline V gene encodes CDR1 SGHNT and CDR2 YENEEA. The CDR3 is 13 amino acids. The DNA for the CDR3 is TGTGCCAGCAGCTTAGAGGGCGGGAGCGAGCAGTACTTC. Translated: CASSLEGGSEQYF.

The gene calls are TRBV5-6 and TRBJ2-1, with 9 bases identical to TRBD1. Germline-derived CDR1 and CDR2 are SGHDT and YYEEEE. CDR3 length equals 18 residues. With V trimmed by 4 bases and J by 0 bases, 11 bases remained unmatched. CDR3 protein: CASSPPGGQGNSYNEQFF. The CDR3 DNA is TGTGCCAGCAGCCCGCCCGGGGGACAGGGCAACTCCTACAATGAGCAGTTCTTC.

The chain joins TRBV11-2 to TRBJ1-2, with D possibly TRBD1 on 6 matching bases. This CDR3 region has 15 residues. Germline V CDR1 and CDR2: SGHAT, FQNNGV. V shed 5 bases and J shed 1 base, with 14 bases lying between them. The CDR3 nucleotides are TGTGCCAGCAGCCGCACCACAGGGAGTAACTATGGCTACACCTTC. Its protein is CASSRTTGSNYGYTF.

V usage is TRBV5-6 and J usage is TRBJ2-1; 8 positions agree with TRBD2. CDR3 length: 13 amino acids. J was trimmed by 12 bases and V by 0 bases; bases with no gene match: 5. Germline values: CDR1 SGHDT, CDR2 YYEEEE. As DNA, the CDR3 is TGTGCCAGCAGCTTGGCCGGGCGGGAGGTGCAGTTCTTC. It is translated as CASSLAGREVQFF.

This clone was seen at least ten times. V gene TRBV7-9 combines with J gene TRBJ1-1, with TRBD1 identical over 8 bases. Germline V CDR1 and CDR2: SEHNR, FQNEAQ (reference sequence). The V segment lost 6 bases and the J segment 7 bases; nucleotides outside the gene matches: 10. The CDR3 has 14 amino acids. The CDR3 DNA reads as TGTGCCAGCAGTGTCCGACAGGGGAATAGTGAAGCTTTCTTT. It specifies CASSVRQGNSEAFF.

This clone was detected only a few times. The V and J genes are TRBV6-1 and TRBJ2-1; D may be TRBD2 (6 bases). Per the germline V gene, CDR1 is MNHNS and CDR2 is SASEGT. The CDR3 is 14 residues long. The V and J ends lost 8 bases and 7 bases respectively, with 18 bases between them. This CDR3 is CASVDGSIRNEQFF. The CDR3 coding sequence is TGTGCCAGCGTCGACGGGAGTATCAGAAATGAGCAGTTCTTC.

This chain uses TRBV9 with TRBJ1-3; no definite D call. V was shortened by 3 bases and J by 7 bases, with 11 bases between the two germline ends. The CDR3 covers 13 residues. The germline V gene encodes CDR1 SGDLS and CDR2 YYNGEE. Here the CDR3 DNA reads TGTGCCAGCAGCGGATTACGCGGGAACACCATATATTTT. Translation gives CASSGLRGNTIYF. Full variable domain (outside the CDR3, taken from reference TRBV9 and TRBJ1-3): DSGVTQTPKHLITATGQRVTLRCSPRSGDLSVYWYQQSLDQGLQFLIQYYNGEERAKGNILERFSAQQFPDLHSELNLSSLELGDSALYFCASSGLRGNTIYFGEGSWLTVV.

This clone appeared a few times. The rearrangement links TRBV10-1 to TRBJ2-1; perhaps TRBD2 as D (6 bases). CDR3 size: 14 residues. Germline lookup yields CDR1 WNHNN and CDR2 SYGVQD (reference sequence). Trimming took 3 bases from V and 2 from J, leaving 8 bases between them. CDR3 DNA: TGCGCCAGCAGTGATAGCGGACCCTACAATGAGCAGTTCTTC. It specifies CASSDSGPYNEQFF.